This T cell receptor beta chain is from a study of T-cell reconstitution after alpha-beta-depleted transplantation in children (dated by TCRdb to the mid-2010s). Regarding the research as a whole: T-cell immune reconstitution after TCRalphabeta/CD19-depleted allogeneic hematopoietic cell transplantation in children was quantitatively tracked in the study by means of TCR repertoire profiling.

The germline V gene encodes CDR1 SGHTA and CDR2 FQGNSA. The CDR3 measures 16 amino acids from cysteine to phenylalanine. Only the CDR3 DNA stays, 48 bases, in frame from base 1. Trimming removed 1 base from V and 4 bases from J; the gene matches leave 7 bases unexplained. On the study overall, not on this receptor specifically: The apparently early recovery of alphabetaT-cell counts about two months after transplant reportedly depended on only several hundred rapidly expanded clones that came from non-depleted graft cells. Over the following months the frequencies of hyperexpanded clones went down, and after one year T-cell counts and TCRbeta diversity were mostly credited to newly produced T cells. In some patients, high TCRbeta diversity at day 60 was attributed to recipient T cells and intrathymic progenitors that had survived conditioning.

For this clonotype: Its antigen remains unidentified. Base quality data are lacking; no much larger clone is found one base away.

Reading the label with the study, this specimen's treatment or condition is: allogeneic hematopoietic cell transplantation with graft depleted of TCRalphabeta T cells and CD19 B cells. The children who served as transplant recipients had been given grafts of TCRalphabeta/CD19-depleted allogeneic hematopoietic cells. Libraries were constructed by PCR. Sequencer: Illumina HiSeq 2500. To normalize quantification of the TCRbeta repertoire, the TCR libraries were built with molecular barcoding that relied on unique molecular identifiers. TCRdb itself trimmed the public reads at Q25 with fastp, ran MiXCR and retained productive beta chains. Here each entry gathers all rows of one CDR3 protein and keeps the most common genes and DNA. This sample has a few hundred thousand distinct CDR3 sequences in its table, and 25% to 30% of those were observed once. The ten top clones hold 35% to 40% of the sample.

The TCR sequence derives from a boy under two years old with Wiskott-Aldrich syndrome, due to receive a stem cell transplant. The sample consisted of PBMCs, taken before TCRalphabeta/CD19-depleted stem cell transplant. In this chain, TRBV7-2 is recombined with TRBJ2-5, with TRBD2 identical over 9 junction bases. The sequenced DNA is TGTGCCAGCAGCTTAGTTTCTAGCGGGATTAGAGAGACCCAGTACTTC. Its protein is CASSLVSSGIRETQYF.